The sample holds a few counts of the clone carrying this T cell receptor beta chain. Antigen unknown. This specimen comes from a study of T-cell memory formation after mild COVID-19. General study points: Pre-infection memory held some responding clones, suggesting pre-existing cross-reactive T cells responded.

Constant-segment primers and 5'RACE yielded cDNA libraries for TCR alpha and TCR beta, each carrying sample barcodes and UMIs. TCRdb used MiXCR to reprocess the 5' RACE reads, holding one entry per CDR3 protein. The data hold roughly 400,000 distinct CDR3 sequences, with 20% to 25% observed a single time. Sequencing was carried out using PBMCs or a T cell subset sorted from them (not recorded which). The source is an adult woman who had mild COVID-19 (a few samples of this study predate the infection). Cell type and time point are not known.

The CDR3: CASSLQAEETQYF. DNA for the CDR3: TGCGCCAGCAGCTTACAGGCAGAAGAGACCCAGTACTTC. The V gene is TRBV5-1, the J gene TRBJ2-5, with D possibly being TRBD1 (5 bases). Trimming removed 2 bases from V and 3 bases from J, with 8 bases in between. The germline V gene encodes CDR1 SGHRS and CDR2 YFSETQ. This CDR3 has 13 residues.